Below are 18 T cell receptor beta chains sequenced from a single sample in a study of T cell responses to AZD1222 COVID-19 vaccine. Only in-frame clones appear in the TCRdb table, and some are missing; sequencing was by immunoSEQ multiplex PCR. The data hold some 110,000 clones, with 89% observed a single time. The sample in question was peripheral blood, obtained 28 days after the second AZD1222 dose. The receptors come from an adult who received the AZD1222 COVID-19 vaccine.

The J gene is TRBJ1-5, the V gene TRBV12-3 or TRBV12-4; D not resolved. The CDR3 covers 12 residues. The V gene lost 5 bases and the J gene lost 8 bases, with 10 bases spanning the gap. As DNA, the CDR3 is TGTGCCAGCAGTCGCGGGAGGGAGCCCCAGCATTTT. Amino acid sequence: CASSRGREPQHF.

This clone occurred a few times. The chain recombines TRBV28 with TRBJ1-1, with TRBD1 matching over 7 bases. The V and J ends lost 10 bases and 3 bases, in that order; junction bases with no gene match: 14. Looked up from germline, CDR1 is MDHEN and CDR2 is SYDVKM. CDR3 length equals 15 residues. The CDR3 loop reads CAIWDRGSGYTEAFF. CDR3 nucleotide sequence: TGTGCCATCTGGGACAGAGGGTCGGGGTACACTGAAGCTTTCTTT. The full variable domain, completed using reference TRBV28 and TRBJ1-1, is DVKVTQSSRYLVKRTGEKVFLECVQDMDHENMFWYRQDPGLGLRLIYFSYDVKMKEKGDIPEGYSVSREKKERFSLILESASTNQTSMYLCAIWDRGSGYTEAFFGQGTRLTVV.

The chain has TRBV10-3 and TRBJ1-1; no clear D. V was trimmed by 2 bases and J by 1 base, leaving 5 bases between them. Germline loops: CDR1 ENHRY, CDR2 SYGVKD. The CDR3 is 13 residues long. This chain's CDR3 is CAISEHSNTEAFF. CDR3 in DNA: TGTGCCATCAGTGAGCATTCGAACACTGAAGCTTTCTTT.

This chain uses TRBV5-6 with TRBJ1-4; unclear D gene. The V gene lost 1 base and the J gene lost 3 bases, with 7 bases spanning the gap. Germline V gene lookup returns CDR1 SGHDT and CDR2 YYEEEE. The CDR3 has 14 residues. CDR3 sequence: CASSLYGSNEKLFF. DNA for the CDR3: TGTGCCAGCAGCTTGTACGGGTCTAATGAAAAACTGTTTTTT.

V gene TRBV29-1 combines with J gene TRBJ1-1; D call uncertain. Trimming took 6 bases from V and 0 from J, leaving 14 bases between them. Per the germline V gene, CDR1 is SQVTM and CDR2 is ANQGSEA. The CDR3 totals 14 residues. CDR3 DNA: TGCAGCGTAGTAGGCGCAGCCATGAACACTGAAGCTTTCTTT. This codes for CSVVGAAMNTEAFF.

This clone was seen just once. This rearrangement joins TRBV10-3 to TRBJ2-1; no clear D gene. Trimming removed 10 bases from V and 8 bases from J, with 21 bases in between. CDR3 length: 14 residues. CDR1 is ENHRY and CDR2 is SYGVKD in the germline V gene. This chain's CDR3 is CATEGPTPPDEQFF. The DNA for the CDR3 is TGTGCCACCGAAGGACCGACCCCCCCCGATGAGCAGTTCTTC.

This clone was counted only a few times. This sequence joins TRBV27 and TRBJ2-2, with 11 nucleotides matching TRBD2. The CDR3 is 15 amino acids. The ends lost 2 bases at V and 5 bases at J; junction bases unmatched: 1. Germline assignment: CDR1 MNHEY and CDR2 SMNVEV (reference sequence). CDR3 bases: TGTGCCAGCAGTTTACTAGCGGGAGGAACCGGGGAGCTGTTTTTT. Amino acids: CASSLLAGGTGELFF.

The chain combines TRBV19 with TRBJ2-2; 7 positions match TRBD1. This CDR3 has 17 residues. Trimming took 7 bases from V and 1 from J; bases not matched to a gene: 12. Germline V gene data show CDR1 as LNHDA and CDR2 as SQIVND (reference sequence). The CDR3 reads CASKGGGSSLNTGELFF. The CDR3 DNA reads as TGTGCCAGTAAAGGGGGCGGTAGTAGTTTGAACACCGGGGAGCTGTTTTTT.

The chain combines TRBV7-2 with TRBJ2-1, with D maybe TRBD1 (5 bases). This CDR3 has 14 residues. Trimming cost V 0 bases and J 7 bases, with 10 bases left between them. The germline V gene encodes CDR1 SGHTA and CDR2 FQGNSA. For the CDR3, the DNA is TGTGCCAGCAGCTTAGCGCCCAGGGTTAATGAGCAGTTCTTC. Its translation is CASSLAPRVNEQFF.

V is TRBV21-1 and J is TRBJ2-7. TRBV21-1 is labeled a pseudogene. This CDR3 region has 14 residues. The CDR3 DNA follows: TGTGCCAGCAGCGTAGGTGGGGAAAGCTACGAGCAGTACTTC. This gives the protein CASSVGGESYEQYF.

The V and J genes are TRBV7-2 and TRBJ2-5; 7 nucleotides align to TRBD1. This CDR3 has 15 amino acids. CDR1 and CDR2 from the germline V gene are SGHTA and FQGNSA. J gave up 5 bases and V 3 bases, and 9 bases lay outside the gene matches. CDR3 DNA sequence: TGTGCCAGCAGCTTCGGGCAGGGGGTATGGGAGACCCAGTACTTC. It encodes CASSFGQGVWETQYF.

The chain recombines TRBV28 with TRBJ2-3; tentative D call: TRBD1 (5 bases). Per the germline V gene, CDR1 is MDHEN and CDR2 is SYDVKM. The CDR3 has 18 amino acids. V was cut by 3 bases and J by 2 bases, with 21 bases left in between. The CDR3 sequence: CASSFRDSYTPATDTQYF. CDR3 nucleotides: TGTGCCAGCAGTTTTCGAGACAGCTATACGCCTGCCACAGATACGCAGTATTTT.

CDR3 region: CASSALRANTEAFF. The CDR3 coding sequence is TGTGCCAGCAGCGCCCTTAGGGCGAACACTGAAGCTTTCTTT. The V gene is TRBV7-2, the J gene TRBJ1-1; no reliable D call. The CDR3 runs to 14 residues. Germline values: CDR1 SGHTA, CDR2 FQGNSA. V dropped 5 bases and J dropped 1 base, with 11 bases sitting between them.

This chain uses TRBV11-3 with TRBJ2-7; D is uncertain. The germline V gene encodes CDR1 SGHNT and CDR2 YENEEA. The CDR3 extends over 18 amino acids. With 1 base removed from V and 5 bases from J, the gap between germline ends came to 24 bases. The DNA of the CDR3 is TGTGCCAGCAGCTTAGTCCCAGGATTAAGGGTAGGTTTCGACGAGCAGTACTTC. Translated, it gives CASSLVPGLRVGFDEQYF.

This chain uses TRBV6-5 with TRBJ2-3; 10 nucleotides line up with TRBD2. CDR1 and CDR2 (germline): MNHEY, SVGAGI. The CDR3 contains 15 residues. J gave up 2 bases and V 10 bases, and 9 bases lay outside the gene matches. CDR3 loop: CATKLAGGATDTQYF. The CDR3, as DNA: TGTGCCACTAAATTAGCGGGAGGCGCCACAGATACGCAGTATTTT.

The chain couples TRBV18 to TRBJ2-3, with TRBD1 as a possible D gene (6 bases). V was trimmed by 4 bases and J by 4 bases, leaving 18 bases between them. The CDR3 covers 16 residues. Germline V CDR1 and CDR2: KGHSH, LQKENI. CDR3 DNA sequence: TGTGCCAGCTCACTTGTCGGACAGAGTACTTCAGATACGCAGTATTTT. It is translated as CASSLVGQSTSDTQYF. Filled out from reference TRBV18 and TRBJ2-3, the complete variable domain reads NAGVMQNPRHLVRRRGQEARLRCSPMKGHSHVYWYRQLPEEGLKFMVYLQKENIIDESGMPKERFSAEFPKEGPSILRIQQVVRGDSAAYFCASSLVGQSTSDTQYFGPGTRLTVL.

This chain uses TRBV19 with TRBJ1-6; tentative D call: TRBD1 (5 bases). The germline V and J ends were trimmed by 7 bases and 10 bases, with 14 bases remaining between them. Per germline, CDR1 LNHDA and CDR2 SQIVND (reference sequence). The CDR3 is made up of 13 amino acids. CDR3 residues: CASTGTGSSPLHF. The CDR3 DNA is TGTGCCAGTACCGGGACCGGGTCCTCACCCCTCCACTTT.

CDR3: CASNGGVNEKLFF. The CDR3 region has the DNA TGTGCCAGCAATGGGGGGGTTAATGAAAAACTGTTTTTT. The chain carries TRBV25-1 and TRBJ1-4, with D possibly TRBD1 on 5 matching bases. From germline, CDR1 is MGHDK and CDR2 SYGVNS. V shed 7 bases and J shed 4 bases, with 10 bases lying between them. CDR3 length: 13 residues.